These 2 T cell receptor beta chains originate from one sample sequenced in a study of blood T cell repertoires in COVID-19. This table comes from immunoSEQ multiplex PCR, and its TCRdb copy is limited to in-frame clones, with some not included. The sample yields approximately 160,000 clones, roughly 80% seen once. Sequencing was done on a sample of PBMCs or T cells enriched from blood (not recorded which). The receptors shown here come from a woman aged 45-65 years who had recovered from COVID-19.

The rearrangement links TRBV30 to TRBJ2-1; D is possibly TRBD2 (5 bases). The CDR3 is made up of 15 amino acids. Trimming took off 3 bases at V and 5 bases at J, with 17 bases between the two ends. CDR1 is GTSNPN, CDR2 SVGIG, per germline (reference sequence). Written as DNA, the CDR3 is TGTGCCTGGAGGTCTCTCGGACCGGGGAACAATGAGCAGTTCTTC. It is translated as CAWRSLGPGNNEQFF.

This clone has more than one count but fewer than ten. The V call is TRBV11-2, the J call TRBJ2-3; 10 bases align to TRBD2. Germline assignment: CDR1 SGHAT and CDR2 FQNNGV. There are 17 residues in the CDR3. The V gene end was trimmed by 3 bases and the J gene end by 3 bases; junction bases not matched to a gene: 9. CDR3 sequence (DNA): TGTGCCAGCAGCTTCCAGGGGGCTAGCGGGGGTACAGATACGCAGTATTTT. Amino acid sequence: CASSFQGASGGTDTQYF.